The 4 T cell receptor beta chains below all came from one sample that was sequenced in a study of cytomegalovirus exposure and HLA in healthy donors. PCR was performed using 60 Vbeta and 13 Jbeta primers. Assay used: immunoSEQ multiplex PCR; TCRdb lists only in-frame clones, some missing. This table has over 50,000 clones, more than 70% appearing once. The material sequenced was PBMCs. These receptors were collected from a man aged 50 to 59 in good health and CMV-seropositive.

As for this clone: Compared with germline, one end of the junction differs, possibly owing to a read error. The chain is built from TRBV7-9 and TRBJ2-7, with TRBD2 matching over 9 bases. CDR3 length equals 15 residues. The germline gives CDR1 SEHNR, CDR2 FQNEAQ (reference sequence). The DNA of the CDR3 is TGTTCCAGCAGCTCGCTAGCGGGGATCTCCTACGAGCAGTACTTC. As protein: CSSSSLAGISYEQYF.

A note on this clone: One end of the junction fails to match germline, which may point to a read error. The gene calls are TRBV27 and TRBJ2-1; possible D gene TRBD2, 6 bases. The CDR3 spans 19 residues. Germline CDR1 reads MNHEY; CDR2 reads SMNVEV (reference sequence). The CDR3 DNA is TGTGCCAGCACGCGGGCCCGGCCGGGAGACGGACTGATAGGAGGGGAGCAGGTCTTC. Translation: CASTRARPGDGLIGGEQVF.

A note on this clone: A junction boundary mismatches the germline segment, possibly from a read error. This sample includes further DNA sequences coding for the same CDR3. The chain joins TRBV9 to TRBJ2-7, with D perhaps matching TRBD1 (6 bases). The length of the CDR3 is 15 residues. CDR1 is SGDLS, CDR2 YYNGEE, per germline. CDR3 amino acids: CASSSQGPSSYEPYF. The CDR3 DNA reads as TGTGCCAGCAGCTCACAGGGCCCCAGCTCCTACGAGCCGTACTTC.

The chain links TRBV5-4 to TRBJ2-3; 12 bases agree with TRBD2. Germline loops: CDR1 SGHNT, CDR2 YYREEE (reference sequence). The CDR3 loop spans 18 amino acids. Unmatched junction bases numbered 13, after V lost 6 bases and J lost 2 bases. CDR3 amino acids: CASTTRLAGDPTTDTQYF. In DNA, the CDR3 is TGTGCCAGCACCACCCGACTAGCGGGAGACCCGACCACAGATACGCAGTATTTT.